The 27 T cell receptor beta chains in this list originate from one sample, sequenced in a study of PD-L1 blockade in urothelial cancer. Produced via immunoSEQ multiplex PCR; TCRdb's table is partial and in-frame only. This table holds under 30,000 clones, about 89% found once. The specimen comprised PBMCs, sampled around atezolizumab (anti-PD-L1) treatment. These receptors originate from a man aged 50 or older with urothelial cancer.

This chain joins TRBV11-3 and TRBJ2-7; 10 bases match TRBD2. Losses at the gene ends were 2 bases for V and 2 bases for J; bases not matched to a gene: 12. Germline V lookup: CDR1 SGHNT, CDR2 YENEEA. This CDR3 comprises 18 residues. The CDR3 loop reads CASSLHPPSSGRAYEQYF. The DNA of the CDR3 is TGTGCCAGCAGCTTACACCCACCTTCTAGCGGGAGAGCCTACGAGCAGTACTTC. Looking up the rest from reference TRBV11-3 and TRBJ2-7 gives the full variable domain: EAGVVQSPRYKIIEKKQPVAFWCNPISGHNTLYWYLQNLGQGPELLIRYENEEAVDDSQLPKDRFSAERLKGVDSTLKIQPAELGDSAVYLCASSLHPPSSGRAYEQYFGPGTRLTVT.

The chain combines TRBV4-1 with TRBJ1-2, with D possibly TRBD1 on 6 matching bases. Per germline, CDR1 MGHRA and CDR2 YSYEKL. The ends were cut back, 2 bases at V and 7 bases at J, with 17 bases in the middle. The length of the CDR3 is 15 residues. The CDR3 region has the DNA TGCGCCAGCAGCCAACCCGTTCGGGGGGCGCTTGGCTACACCTTC. Translated: CASSQPVRGALGYTF.

This chain connects TRBV28 to TRBJ1-4; D remains unclear. The V end was cut by 6 bases, the J end by 7 bases, with 9 bases between. The CDR3 length is 12 residues. The germline V gene encodes CDR1 MDHEN and CDR2 SYDVKM. The CDR3 region has the DNA TGTGCCAGCAGCCTAAACAGTGAAAAACTGTTTTTT. As protein: CASSLNSEKLFF. Using reference TRBV28 and TRBJ1-4 for the parts outside the CDR3, the full variable domain is DVKVTQSSRYLVKRTGEKVFLECVQDMDHENMFWYRQDPGLGLRLIYFSYDVKMKEKGDIPEGYSVSREKKERFSLILESASTNQTSMYLCASSLNSEKLFFGSGTQLSVL.

This clone was counted a single time. The rearrangement uses TRBV19 and TRBJ2-1, with 8 bases matching TRBD2. CDR1 LNHDA and CDR2 SQIVND come from the germline V gene (reference sequence). CDR3 length equals 15 residues. V shed 2 bases, J shed 4 bases, and the junction held 4 bases outside the gene matches. The CDR3 is CASSIKRGPYNEQFF. For the CDR3, the DNA is TGTGCCAGTAGTATAAAGCGGGGGCCTTACAATGAGCAGTTCTTC.

This chain links TRBV7-9 with TRBJ1-6; 9 bases agree with TRBD1. This CDR3 region has 15 residues. With 7 bases clipped from V and 9 bases from J, the junction kept 10 bases outside the gene matches. Germline V lookup: CDR1 SEHNR, CDR2 FQNEAQ (reference sequence). CDR3 loop: CASIPTGGDGSPLHF. The CDR3 nucleotides are TGTGCCAGCATCCCGACAGGGGGGGACGGTTCACCCCTCCACTTT.

The CDR3: CASSFQAYNEQFF. Here the CDR3 DNA reads TGTGCCAGCAGCTTCCAGGCTTACAATGAGCAGTTCTTC. The chain uses TRBV7-3 and TRBJ2-1; D is uncertain. Per the germline V gene, CDR1 is SGHTA and CDR2 is FQGTGA. V dropped 3 bases and J dropped 4 bases, with 7 bases sitting between them. CDR3 length: 13 amino acids.

This sequence joins TRBV5-1 and TRBJ1-4, with 8 nucleotides matching TRBD1. This CDR3 has 14 residues. Germline values: CDR1 SGHRS, CDR2 YFSETQ. V lost 5 bases and J lost 5; bases outside the gene matches: 5. The CDR3 bases are TGCGCCAGCAGAGGACAGGGAGGAAATGAAAAACTGTTTTTT. Translating it yields CASRGQGGNEKLFF.

The chain is built from TRBV10-3 and TRBJ1-1, with D possibly matching TRBD1 (6 bases). This CDR3 is 15 amino acids long. Germline assignment: CDR1 ENHRY and CDR2 SYGVKD. Trimming stripped 0 bases from V and 7 bases from J, with 15 bases between. The CDR3 is CAISESGGGGLEAFF. The CDR3 bases are TGTGCCATCAGTGAGTCAGGGGGTGGCGGGCTTGAAGCTTTCTTT.

This chain joins TRBV10-3 and TRBJ2-7; possibly TRBD1 for D (6 bases). V lost 6 bases and J lost 0, with 9 bases in between. Germline assignment: CDR1 ENHRY and CDR2 SYGVKD. The CDR3 contains 13 residues. The CDR3 sequence: CAIRGDTSYEQYF. CDR3 DNA: TGTGCCATCAGGGGGGACACCTCCTACGAGCAGTACTTC.

This chain joins TRBV5-4 and TRBJ2-2; a weak D match, TRBD1 (7 bases). Germline loops: CDR1 SGHNT, CDR2 YYREEE (reference sequence). The V gene lost 4 bases and the J gene lost 2 bases, with 12 bases spanning the gap. The CDR3 is 15 residues long. The CDR3 DNA sequence: TGTGCCAGCAGCCGCGGGACAGACAACACCGGGGAGCTGTTTTTT. As protein: CASSRGTDNTGELFF.

The V and J genes are TRBV7-3 and TRBJ2-5; 15 positions match TRBD2. The CDR3 length is 16 residues. V gave up 4 bases and J gave up 1 base; unmatched junction bases: 1. In germline, CDR1 is SGHTA, CDR2 FQGTGA. The CDR3 nucleotides are TGTGCCAGCAGCTCGGGACTAGCGGGGGGCCAAGAGACCCAGTACTTC. Its translation: CASSSGLAGGQETQYF.

The J gene is TRBJ2-1, the V gene TRBV15, with 9 bases matching TRBD1. CDR3 length: 17 residues. The germline gives CDR1 LNHNV, CDR2 YYDKDF (reference sequence). With 0 bases clipped from V and 9 bases from J, the junction kept 12 bases outside the gene matches. The CDR3 sequence: CATSREGQGSSQGEQFF. The CDR3 DNA is TGTGCCACCAGCAGAGAAGGACAGGGGAGTTCACAAGGTGAGCAGTTCTTC.

The gene calls are TRBV5-6 and TRBJ1-1; no reliable D call. With 3 bases removed from V and 1 base from J, the gap between germline ends came to 13 bases. The CDR3 has 15 residues. The germline gives CDR1 SGHDT, CDR2 YYEEEE. Written as DNA, the CDR3 is TGTGCCAGCAGCTGGTTTGGGCAGGCGAACACTGAAGCTTTCTTT. Residues: CASSWFGQANTEAFF.

The V gene is TRBV7-7, the J gene TRBJ2-7; 8 bases agree with TRBD1. The CDR3 length is 14 residues. Germline CDR1 is SSHAT and CDR2 is FNYEAQ (reference sequence). The V gene end was trimmed by 5 bases and the J gene end by 7 bases; junction bases not matched to a gene: 10. CDR3 amino acids: CASSIGQGNREQYF. The CDR3 bases are TGTGCCAGCAGCATAGGACAGGGCAATCGGGAGCAGTACTTC.

This chain uses TRBV9 with TRBJ2-2, with D possibly matching TRBD2 (5 bases). Germline V gene lookup returns CDR1 SGDLS and CDR2 YYNGEE. V lost 4 bases and J lost 5, with 12 bases in between. The CDR3 sequence is 14 residues long. CDR3 amino acids: CASSPESGTGELFF. CDR3 sequence (DNA): TGTGCCAGCAGCCCGGAATCGGGGACCGGGGAGCTGTTTTTT.

This rearrangement joins TRBV5-1 to TRBJ2-1, with D maybe TRBD1 (6 bases). Germline assignment: CDR1 SGHRS and CDR2 YFSETQ. V shed 1 base and J shed 6 bases, with 14 bases lying between them. The CDR3 covers 15 residues. The CDR3 DNA is TGCGCCAGCAGCTTGAGGCAGGGGACCCTCAATGAGCAGTTCTTC. This sequence encodes CASSLRQGTLNEQFF.

The chain joins TRBV19 to TRBJ1-1; a possible D gene is TRBD1 (5 bases). Between the trimmed V and J ends, which lost 9 bases and 0 bases, there was a span of 14 bases. Germline-derived CDR1 and CDR2 are LNHDA and SQIVND (reference sequence). This CDR3 has 14 residues. The chain's CDR3 is CASRTGTLNTEAFF. CDR3 coding DNA: TGTGCCAGCAGAACCGGGACTCTGAACACTGAAGCTTTCTTT.

This clone turned up a few times. V usage is TRBV7-9 and J usage is TRBJ1-2, with 9 nucleotides matching TRBD1. Unmatched junction bases numbered 19, after V lost 10 bases and J lost 1 base. Germline assignment: CDR1 SEHNR and CDR2 FQNEAQ (reference sequence). This CDR3 has 18 residues. CDR3 nucleotide sequence: TGTGCCACCCCACTCCGTGGGACAGGGATGAAGTTTAACTATGGCTACACCTTC. Encoded protein: CATPLRGTGMKFNYGYTF.

The V call is TRBV6-5, the J call TRBJ2-3; 9 bases fit TRBD2. The CDR3 is made up of 14 amino acids. Germline V gives CDR1 MNHEY, CDR2 SVGAGI. The V and J ends lost 6 bases and 6 bases, in that order; junction bases with no gene match: 7. CDR3 sequence: CASRASGEPDTQYF. CDR3 bases: TGTGCCAGCAGGGCTAGCGGGGAACCGGATACGCAGTATTTT.

This chain joins TRBV11-3 and TRBJ1-1; TRBD1 is a possible D gene (5 bases). V was trimmed by 1 base and J by 9 bases, leaving 18 bases between them. Germline CDR1 reads SGHNT; CDR2 reads YENEEA. There are 15 residues in the CDR3. The CDR3 coding sequence is TGTGCCAGCAGCTTAGTCGGGCAGGGATCTAATAAAGCTTTCTTT. Residues: CASSLVGQGSNKAFF.

CDR3 sequence reads: CAWRAGLPPYEQYF. CDR3 DNA: TGTGCCTGGAGGGCAGGGTTGCCCCCCTACGAGCAGTACTTC. This rearrangement joins TRBV30 to TRBJ2-7; D is perhaps TRBD1 (5 bases). This CDR3 spans 14 amino acids. The germline CDR1 and CDR2 sequences are GTSNPN and SVGIG (reference sequence). Trimming took 3 bases from V and 2 from J, leaving 14 bases between them.

This chain uses TRBV28 with TRBJ2-4; weak D call: TRBD1 (5 bases). CDR3 size: 17 residues. Germline V lookup: CDR1 MDHEN, CDR2 SYDVKM. V lost 5 bases, J lost 0 bases, and 17 bases lay in between. CDR3 region: CASSIRGQQLAKNIQYF. As DNA, the CDR3 is TGTGCCAGCAGTATTAGAGGACAACAACTAGCCAAAAACATTCAGTACTTC. The full variable domain, in which reference TRBV28 and TRBJ2-4 provide the parts outside the CDR3, is DVKVTQSSRYLVKRTGEKVFLECVQDMDHENMFWYRQDPGLGLRLIYFSYDVKMKEKGDIPEGYSVSREKKERFSLILESASTNQTSMYLCASSIRGQQLAKNIQYFGAGTRLSVL.

The genes are TRBV6-1 and TRBJ2-5; D not certain. The CDR3 loop spans 15 amino acids. V was cut by 4 bases and J by 1 base, with 13 bases left in between. Per germline, CDR1 MNHNS and CDR2 SASEGT. The CDR3 reads CASSAEPSRQETQYF. In DNA form, the CDR3 reads TGTGCCAGCAGTGCCGAGCCATCCCGCCAAGAGACCCAGTACTTC.

This rearrangement joins TRBV9 to TRBJ2-3, with D possibly matching TRBD2 (5 bases). Germline V gene data show CDR1 as SGDLS and CDR2 as YYNGEE. CDR3 length: 15 amino acids. The germline V and J ends were trimmed by 4 bases and 2 bases, with 14 bases remaining between them. The chain's CDR3 is CASSSPEGLTDTQYF. The CDR3 coding sequence is TGTGCCAGCAGCAGCCCAGAGGGCCTCACAGATACGCAGTATTTT.

This chain links TRBV2 with TRBJ2-5; TRBD2 agrees at 7 bases. This CDR3 has 15 amino acids. V trimming: 3 bases; J trimming: 5 bases; junction bases outside the gene matches: 9. Germline-derived CDR1 and CDR2 are SNHLY and FYNNEI. The CDR3 reads CASSDITGGGETQYF. The CDR3, as DNA: TGTGCCAGCAGTGATATAACGGGGGGAGGGGAGACCCAGTACTTC.

The J gene is TRBJ1-3, the V gene TRBV2, with TRBD1 identical over 9 bases. CDR1 and CDR2 (germline): SNHLY, FYNNEI. CDR3 length: 14 residues. J gave up 4 bases and V 4 bases, and 2 bases lay outside the gene matches. As DNA, the CDR3 is TGTGCCAGCAGTGGGACAGGGGCCGGAAACACCATATATTTT. Encoded protein: CASSGTGAGNTIYF.

The J gene is TRBJ2-3, the V gene TRBV15; 10 bases are a match to TRBD2. This CDR3 has 16 residues. V trimming: 5 bases; J trimming: 7 bases; junction bases outside the gene matches: 12. The germline gives CDR1 LNHNV, CDR2 YYDKDF (reference sequence). This CDR3 is CATSSQSGGAVNTQYF. CDR3 DNA: TGTGCCACCAGCTCACAAAGCGGGGGGGCCGTTAATACGCAGTATTTT.